Listed here are 5 T cell receptor beta chains from one sample, sequenced in a study of control samples from healthy donors and cancer patients (dated by TCRdb to between 2020 and 2021). The library was generated by the immunoSEQ multiplex PCR assay. This immuneACCESS table, as held by TCRdb, lists in-frame sequences with V and J called but not all clones. Of the missing ones, under half trace to an unresolved V gene in checked studies; the others have no known cause. The sample records about 130,000 clones, roughly 92% of which are singletons. About 5.5% of the sample comes from the top ten. Sequencing was performed on blood. The receptors here all came from a man between 18 and 35 years old in good health.

This clone was counted a single time. V is TRBV24-1 and J is TRBJ2-7, with a tentative D call TRBD1 (5 bases). The germline CDR1 and CDR2 sequences are KGHDR and SFDVKD. Deletions cut 4 bases from V and 3 bases from J, with 18 bases between. This CDR3 contains 16 residues. The DNA for the CDR3 is TGTGCCACCAGTGACCGACAGTCCTTAGGGGACTACGAGCAGTACTTC. Protein: CATSDRQSLGDYEQYF.

V is TRBV15 and J is TRBJ2-2; D call uncertain. Germline CDR1 LNHNV, CDR2 YYDKDF (reference sequence). This CDR3 region has 12 residues. V lost 3 bases to trimming and J lost 5 bases, with 4 bases between them. CDR3 in amino acids: CATSRETGELFF. The CDR3 bases are TGTGCCACCAGCAGGGAGACCGGGGAGCTGTTTTTT.

This clone was recorded a few times. The same CDR3 is also encoded by other DNA sequences in this sample. The rearrangement joins TRBV15 to TRBJ1-5; D ambiguous. The length of the CDR3 is 12 residues. V was pared by 0 bases and J by 4 bases, with 1 base between. Germline V gives CDR1 LNHNV, CDR2 YYDKDF (reference sequence). CDR3 sequence (DNA): TGTGCCACCAGCAGAGATAATCAGCCCCAGCATTTT. Its protein product is CATSRDNQPQHF.

The J gene is TRBJ2-1, the V gene TRBV30; 12 bases are a match to TRBD2. The germline gives CDR1 GTSNPN, CDR2 SVGIG (reference sequence). This CDR3 has 15 amino acids. The ends lost 3 bases at V and 9 bases at J; junction bases unmatched: 9. CDR3 sequence reads: CAWRLLAGGPAEQFF. The CDR3 region has the DNA TGTGCCTGGAGATTACTAGCGGGGGGCCCGGCTGAGCAGTTCTTC. The whole variable domain, filled in from reference TRBV30 and TRBJ2-1, reads SQTIHQWPATLVQPVGSPLSLECTVEGTSNPNLYWYRQAAGRGLQLLFYSVGIGQISSEVPQNLSASRPQDRQFILSSKKLLLSDSGFYLCAWRLLAGGPAEQFFGPGTRLTVL.

The chain is built from TRBV30 and TRBJ2-6; D perhaps matches TRBD1 (6 bases). CDR3 size: 14 residues. Germline CDR1 reads GTSNPN; CDR2 reads SVGIG (reference sequence). V was trimmed by 4 bases and J by 4 bases, leaving 11 bases between them. The DNA for the CDR3 is TGTGCCTGGAATACAGGGATAGGGGCCAACGTCCTGACTTTC. Its translation: CAWNTGIGANVLTF.